Listed here are 14 T cell receptor beta chains from one sample, sequenced in a study of blood T cell repertoires in COVID-19. The protocol was immunoSEQ multiplex PCR, while the TCRdb copy is restricted to in-frame clones and leaves out a portion. The repertoire consists of 150,000 or so clones, with 85% to 95% occurring once and the leading ten covering approximately 0.48%. Input material: peripheral blood. All receptors derive from a man between 45 and 60 years old with acute or convalescent COVID-19.

The chain carries TRBV7-9 and TRBJ2-6; no firm D call. Trimming stripped 2 bases from V and 2 bases from J, with 10 bases between. From germline, CDR1 is SEHNR and CDR2 FQNEAQ (reference sequence). The CDR3 contains 16 residues. The CDR3 here is CASSLPGLPGANVLTF. In DNA, the CDR3 is TGTGCCAGCAGCTTACCAGGTCTTCCTGGGGCCAACGTCCTGACTTTC. The full variable domain, with the rest looked up from reference TRBV7-9 and TRBJ2-6, is DTGVSQNPRHKITKRGQNVTFRCDPISEHNRLYWYRQTLGQGPEFLTYFQNEAQLEKSRLLSDRFSAERPKGSFSTLEIQRTEQGDSAMYLCASSLPGLPGANVLTFGAGSRLTVL.

The V gene is TRBV30, the J gene TRBJ1-2; 7 bases fit TRBD1. V lost 4 bases to trimming and J lost 0 bases; unmatched junction nucleotides: 11. Germline assignment: CDR1 GTSNPN and CDR2 SVGIG (reference sequence). The CDR3 consists of 16 residues. CDR3 bases: TGTGCCTGGACCCCATTAGGGGACAGATCTAACTATGGCTACACCTTC. Translating gives CAWTPLGDRSNYGYTF.

V gene TRBV5-1 combines with J gene TRBJ2-2, with D possibly being TRBD1 (5 bases). Deletions cut 1 base from V and 6 bases from J, with 13 bases between. From germline, CDR1 is SGHRS and CDR2 YFSETQ. The CDR3 totals 15 residues. CDR3 protein: CASSLFQGDAGELFF. The DNA for the CDR3 is TGCGCCAGCAGCTTGTTCCAGGGTGACGCCGGGGAGCTGTTTTTT.

On this clone: At one of its ends the junction is not consistent with the germline gene, which may arise from a read error. The chain joins TRBV5-1 to TRBJ2-2; 9 nucleotides line up with TRBD1. The CDR3 extends over 15 amino acids. From germline, CDR1 is SGHRS and CDR2 YFSETQ. Written as DNA, the CDR3 is TGCGCCAGCAGCTTGGGGGGGACAGGGACCGAGGAGCTGTTTTTT. Translated: CASSLGGTGTEELFF.

The chain has TRBV9 and TRBJ2-5; D is possibly TRBD1 (5 bases). CDR3 length: 14 residues. Germline loops: CDR1 SGDLS, CDR2 YYNGEE. Trimming pared 6 bases from V and 1 base from J, leaving 13 bases between. CDR3: CASTPRQSQETQYF. Here the CDR3 DNA reads TGTGCCAGCACCCCACGACAGTCCCAAGAGACCCAGTACTTC.

The table lists this clone with a few counts. This chain joins TRBV19 and TRBJ1-2, with no clear D. The CDR3 runs 15 residues. V gave up 3 bases and J gave up 1 base, with 12 bases separating them. Looked up from germline, CDR1 is LNHDA and CDR2 is SQIVND (reference sequence). DNA of the CDR3: TGTGCCAGTAGTATTGGGCAGAATCGTAACTATGGCTACACCTTC. It encodes CASSIGQNRNYGYTF.

The rearrangement uses TRBV6-5 and TRBJ2-6; TRBD1 might be the D (6 bases). Germline lookup yields CDR1 MNHEY and CDR2 SVGAGI. Trimming shortened V by 4 bases and J by 4 bases, and 11 bases separated the two germline ends. This CDR3 is built from 15 residues. The CDR3 reads CASSFQGSGANVLTF. The CDR3 DNA follows: TGTGCCAGCAGTTTCCAGGGGTCCGGGGCCAACGTCCTGACTTTC.

This chain links TRBV18 with TRBJ1-5; possible D gene TRBD1, 5 bases. V was trimmed by 3 bases and J by 13 bases, leaving 19 bases between them. CDR3 size: 14 residues. Germline lookup yields CDR1 KGHSH and CDR2 LQKENI. In nucleotides, the CDR3 is TGTGCCAGCTCACCGGTCCCCGACAGTAGCTCGCAGCATTTT. It yields the protein CASSPVPDSSSQHF.

The chain joins TRBV28 to TRBJ1-5; no reliable D call. Germline-derived CDR1 and CDR2 are MDHEN and SYDVKM. This CDR3 has 11 residues. V was trimmed by 7 bases and J by 4 bases, leaving 5 bases between them. CDR3 nucleotide sequence: TGTGCCAGCACCAGTAATCAGCCCCAGCATTTT. Translating it yields CASTSNQPQHF. Variable domain in full (rest from reference TRBV28 and TRBJ1-5): DVKVTQSSRYLVKRTGEKVFLECVQDMDHENMFWYRQDPGLGLRLIYFSYDVKMKEKGDIPEGYSVSREKKERFSLILESASTNQTSMYLCASTSNQPQHFGDGTRLSIL.

This clone was counted between two and nine times. In DNA, the CDR3 is TGTGCCAGCAGTTCAGGGGAAACCTGGAACACTGAAGCTTTCTTT. It codes for CASSSGETWNTEAFF. This chain connects TRBV27 to TRBJ1-1; tentative D call: TRBD1 (6 bases). Germline V lookup: CDR1 MNHEY, CDR2 SMNVEV (reference sequence). The CDR3 loop spans 15 amino acids. With 4 bases removed from V and 1 base from J, the gap between germline ends came to 13 bases.

The chain recombines TRBV5-1 with TRBJ1-2; 7 nucleotides line up with TRBD1. Germline lookup yields CDR1 SGHRS and CDR2 YFSETQ. V shed 5 bases, J shed 4 bases, and the junction held 14 bases outside the gene matches. The CDR3 contains 16 residues. The CDR3 sequence is CASSYIQGEGLYGYTF. In DNA form, the CDR3 reads TGCGCCAGCAGTTACATTCAGGGGGAAGGACTCTATGGCTACACCTTC.

The rearrangement uses TRBV5-1 and TRBJ2-7, with a possible D match to TRBD2 (6 bases). This CDR3 region has 15 residues. V was cut by 5 bases and J by 7 bases, with 22 bases left in between. Germline assignment: CDR1 SGHRS and CDR2 YFSETQ. The CDR3 nucleotides are TGCGCCAGCAGGGTGGCCGGGACTCTCAGGACTGAGCAGTACGTC. Its translation: CASRVAGTLRTEQYV.

The V call is TRBV15, the J call TRBJ1-5; no firm D call. Trimming left V 7 bases short and J 0 bases short, with 10 bases between. CDR1 LNHNV and CDR2 YYDKDF come from the germline V gene (reference sequence). This CDR3 has 14 amino acids. CDR3 DNA sequence: TGTGCCACCAACTTTGATTATAGCAATCAGCCCCAGCATTTT. Its translation is CATNFDYSNQPQHF.

The rearrangement links TRBV7-2 to TRBJ1-5; a possible D gene is TRBD1 (6 bases). This CDR3 has 17 residues. Per the germline V gene, CDR1 is SGHTA and CDR2 is FQGNSA. The V and J ends lost 5 bases and 0 bases respectively, with 17 bases between them. CDR3 residues: CASSRTSTGYSNQPQHF. The CDR3, as DNA: TGTGCCAGCAGCAGAACATCCACAGGGTATAGCAATCAGCCCCAGCATTTT.